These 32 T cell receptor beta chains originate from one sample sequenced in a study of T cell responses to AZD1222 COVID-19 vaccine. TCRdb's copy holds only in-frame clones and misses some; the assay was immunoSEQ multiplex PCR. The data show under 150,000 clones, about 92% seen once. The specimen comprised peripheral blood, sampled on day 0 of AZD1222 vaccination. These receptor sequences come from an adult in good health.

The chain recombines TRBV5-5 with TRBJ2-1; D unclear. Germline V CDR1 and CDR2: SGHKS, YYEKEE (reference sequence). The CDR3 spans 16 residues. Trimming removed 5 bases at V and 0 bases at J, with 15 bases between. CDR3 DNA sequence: TGTGCCAGCAGTACAATCGTGTGGGCCTCCTACAATGAGCAGTTCTTC. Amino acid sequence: CASSTIVWASYNEQFF.

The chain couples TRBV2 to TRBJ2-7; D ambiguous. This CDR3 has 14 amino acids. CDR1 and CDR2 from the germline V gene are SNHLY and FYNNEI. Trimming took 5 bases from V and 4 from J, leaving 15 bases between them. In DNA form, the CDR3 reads TGTGCCAGCAGTCCTTCGACGGCCGGTTACGAGCAGTACTTC. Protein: CASSPSTAGYEQYF.

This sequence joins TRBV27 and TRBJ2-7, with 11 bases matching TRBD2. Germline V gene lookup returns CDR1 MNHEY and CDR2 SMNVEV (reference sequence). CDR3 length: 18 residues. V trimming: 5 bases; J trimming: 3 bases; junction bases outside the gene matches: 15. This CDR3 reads CASSPWNSGGALLYEQYF. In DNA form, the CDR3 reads TGTGCCAGCAGTCCTTGGAATAGCGGGGGGGCCCTTCTCTACGAGCAGTACTTC.

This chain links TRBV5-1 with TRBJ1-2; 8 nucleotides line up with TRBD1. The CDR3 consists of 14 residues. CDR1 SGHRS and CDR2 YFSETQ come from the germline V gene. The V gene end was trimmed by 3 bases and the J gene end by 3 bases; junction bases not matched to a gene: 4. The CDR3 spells CASSWGQADYGYTF. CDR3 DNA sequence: TGCGCCAGCAGCTGGGGACAGGCTGACTATGGCTACACCTTC.

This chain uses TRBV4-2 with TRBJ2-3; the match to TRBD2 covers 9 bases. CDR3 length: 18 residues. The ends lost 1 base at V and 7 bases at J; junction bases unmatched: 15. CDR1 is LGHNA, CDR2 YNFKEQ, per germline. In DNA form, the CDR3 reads TGTGCCAGCAGCCAAGGTCCCACTCTGAGCGGGGGGTCCAATACGCAGTATTTT. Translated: CASSQGPTLSGGSNTQYF.

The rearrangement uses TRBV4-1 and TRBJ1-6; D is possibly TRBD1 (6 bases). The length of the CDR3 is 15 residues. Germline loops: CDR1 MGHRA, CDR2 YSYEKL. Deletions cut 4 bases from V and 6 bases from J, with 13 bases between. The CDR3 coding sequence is TGCGCCAGCAGCCTGGCGGACAGAGTTAATTCACCCCTCCACTTT. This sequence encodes CASSLADRVNSPLHF.

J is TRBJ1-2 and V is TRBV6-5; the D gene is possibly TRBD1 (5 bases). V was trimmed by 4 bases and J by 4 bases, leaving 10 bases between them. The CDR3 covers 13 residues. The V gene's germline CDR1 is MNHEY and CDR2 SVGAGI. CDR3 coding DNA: TGTGCCAGCAGTTTTTCAGGGAGCTATGGCTACACCTTC. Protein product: CASSFSGSYGYTF.

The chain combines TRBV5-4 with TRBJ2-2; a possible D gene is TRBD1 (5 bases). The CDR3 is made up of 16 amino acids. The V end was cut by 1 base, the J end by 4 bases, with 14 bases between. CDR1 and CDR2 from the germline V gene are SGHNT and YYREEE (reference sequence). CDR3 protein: CASSLPATALTGELFF. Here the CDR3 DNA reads TGTGCCAGCAGCTTGCCCGCGACAGCACTCACCGGGGAGCTGTTTTTT.

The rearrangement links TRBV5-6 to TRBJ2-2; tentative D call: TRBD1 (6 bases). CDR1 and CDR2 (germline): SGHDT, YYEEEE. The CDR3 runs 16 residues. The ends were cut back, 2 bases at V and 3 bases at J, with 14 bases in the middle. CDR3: CASSFGETGHTGELFF. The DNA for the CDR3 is TGTGCCAGCAGCTTCGGTGAGACAGGTCACACCGGGGAGCTGTTTTTT.

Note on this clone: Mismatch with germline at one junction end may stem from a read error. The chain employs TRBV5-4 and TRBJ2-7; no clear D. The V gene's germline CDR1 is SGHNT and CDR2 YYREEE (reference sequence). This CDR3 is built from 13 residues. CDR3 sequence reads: CASSLDPSYEQYF. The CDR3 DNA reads TGTGCTAGCAGCTTAGACCCCTCCTACGAGCAGTACTTC.

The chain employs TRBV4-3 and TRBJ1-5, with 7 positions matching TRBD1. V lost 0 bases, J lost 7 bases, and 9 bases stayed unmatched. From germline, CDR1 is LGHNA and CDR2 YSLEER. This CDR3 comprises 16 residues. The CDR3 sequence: CASSQDSGGDGQPQHF. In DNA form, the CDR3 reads TGCGCCAGCAGCCAAGATTCAGGGGGGGACGGGCAGCCCCAGCATTTT.

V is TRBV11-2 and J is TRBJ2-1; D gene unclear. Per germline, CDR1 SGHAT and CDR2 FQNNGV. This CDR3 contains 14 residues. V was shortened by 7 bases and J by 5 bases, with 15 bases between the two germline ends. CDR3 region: CASTHRTVHNEQFF. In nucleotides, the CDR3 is TGTGCCAGCACCCATAGGACGGTTCACAATGAGCAGTTCTTC.

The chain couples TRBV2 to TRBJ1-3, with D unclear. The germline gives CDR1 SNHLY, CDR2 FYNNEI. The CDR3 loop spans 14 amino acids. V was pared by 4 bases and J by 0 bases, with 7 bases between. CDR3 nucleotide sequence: TGTGCCAGCAGTGTGACACACTCTGGAAACACCATATATTTT. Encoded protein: CASSVTHSGNTIYF.

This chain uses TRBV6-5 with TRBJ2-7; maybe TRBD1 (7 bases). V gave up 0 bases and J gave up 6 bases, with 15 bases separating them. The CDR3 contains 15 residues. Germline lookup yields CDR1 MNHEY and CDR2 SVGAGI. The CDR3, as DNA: TGTGCCAGCAGTTACTCGAACAGGGGAGGAATCGAGCAGTACTTC. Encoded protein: CASSYSNRGGIEQYF.

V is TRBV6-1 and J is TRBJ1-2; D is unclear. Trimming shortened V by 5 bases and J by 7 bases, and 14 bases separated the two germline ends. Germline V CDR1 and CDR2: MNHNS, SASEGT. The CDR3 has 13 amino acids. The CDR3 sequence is CASSYLALVGYTF. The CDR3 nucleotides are TGTGCCAGCAGTTATCTGGCTCTCGTTGGCTACACCTTC.

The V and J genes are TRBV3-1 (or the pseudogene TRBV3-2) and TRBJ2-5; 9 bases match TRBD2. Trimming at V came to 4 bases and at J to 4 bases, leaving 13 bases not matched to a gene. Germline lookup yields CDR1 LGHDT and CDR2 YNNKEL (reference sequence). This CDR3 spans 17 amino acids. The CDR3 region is CASSPPWVPRGGETQYF. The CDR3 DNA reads TGTGCCAGCAGCCCCCCATGGGTCCCGCGGGGGGGAGAGACCCAGTACTTC.

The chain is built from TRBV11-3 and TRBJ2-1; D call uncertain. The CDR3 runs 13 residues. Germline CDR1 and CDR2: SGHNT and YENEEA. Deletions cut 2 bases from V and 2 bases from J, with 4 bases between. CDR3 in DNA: TGTGCCAGCAGCTTAAGGCCCTACAATGAGCAGTTCTTC. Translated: CASSLRPYNEQFF.

For the CDR3, the DNA is TGCGCCAGCAGCCAAGAGGAGTTTTACGGGGAGCTGTTTTTT. It is translated as CASSQEEFYGELFF. V is TRBV4-3 and J is TRBJ2-2; no reliable D call. Trimming removed 0 bases from V and 7 bases from J, with 9 bases in between. CDR1 is LGHNA, CDR2 YSLEER, per germline. The CDR3 has 14 residues.

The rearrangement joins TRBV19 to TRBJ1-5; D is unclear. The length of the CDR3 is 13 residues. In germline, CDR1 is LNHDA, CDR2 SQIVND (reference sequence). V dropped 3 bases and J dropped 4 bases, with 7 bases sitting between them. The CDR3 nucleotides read TGTGCCAGTAGTATTGCCCTGAATCAGCCCCAGCATTTT. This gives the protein CASSIALNQPQHF.

CDR3 DNA sequence: TGTGCCAGCAGTTTACAATGGGACAGCTCCTACGAGCAGTACTTC. It is translated as CASSLQWDSSYEQYF. This chain connects TRBV27 to TRBJ2-7; 7 nucleotides match TRBD1. V trimming: 2 bases; J trimming: 0 bases; junction bases outside the gene matches: 4. Germline V lookup: CDR1 MNHEY, CDR2 SMNVEV (reference sequence). This CDR3 has 15 residues.

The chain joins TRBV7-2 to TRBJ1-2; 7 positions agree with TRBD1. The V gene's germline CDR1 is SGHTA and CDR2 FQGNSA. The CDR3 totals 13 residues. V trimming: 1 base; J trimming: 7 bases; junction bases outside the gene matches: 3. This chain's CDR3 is CASSLDRGGGYTF. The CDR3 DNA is TGTGCCAGCAGCTTAGACAGGGGAGGTGGCTACACCTTC.

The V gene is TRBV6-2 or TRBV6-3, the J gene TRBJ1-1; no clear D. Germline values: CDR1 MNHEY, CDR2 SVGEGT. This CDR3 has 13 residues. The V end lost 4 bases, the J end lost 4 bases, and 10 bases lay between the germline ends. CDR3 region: CASSWGGGTEAFF. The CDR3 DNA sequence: TGTGCCAGCAGTTGGGGTGGTGGCACTGAAGCTTTCTTT.

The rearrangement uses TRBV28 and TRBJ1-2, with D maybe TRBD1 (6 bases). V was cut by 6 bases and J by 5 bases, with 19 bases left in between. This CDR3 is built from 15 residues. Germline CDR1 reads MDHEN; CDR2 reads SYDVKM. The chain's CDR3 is CASRRDAGQRYGYTF. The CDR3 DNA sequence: TGTGCCAGCAGACGGGATGCCGGACAGAGATATGGCTACACCTTC.

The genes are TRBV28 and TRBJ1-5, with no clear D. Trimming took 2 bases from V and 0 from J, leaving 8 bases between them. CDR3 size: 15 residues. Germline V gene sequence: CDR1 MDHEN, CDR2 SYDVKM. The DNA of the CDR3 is TGTGCCAGCAGTTTAACCCTTAATAGCAATCAGCCCCAGCATTTT. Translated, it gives CASSLTLNSNQPQHF.

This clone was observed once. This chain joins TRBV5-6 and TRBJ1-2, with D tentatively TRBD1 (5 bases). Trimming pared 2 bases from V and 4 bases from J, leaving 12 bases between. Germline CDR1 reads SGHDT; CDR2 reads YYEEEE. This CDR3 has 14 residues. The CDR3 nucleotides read TGTGCCAGCAGCTTCGAGGGGCTGGGCTATGGCTACACCTTC. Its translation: CASSFEGLGYGYTF.

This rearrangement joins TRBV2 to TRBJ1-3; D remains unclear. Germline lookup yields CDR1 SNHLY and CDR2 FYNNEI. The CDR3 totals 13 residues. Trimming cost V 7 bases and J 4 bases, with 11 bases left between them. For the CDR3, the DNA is TGTGCCAGCACGGGAATCGTCGGAAACACCATATATTTT. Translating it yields CASTGIVGNTIYF.

CDR3 bases: TGTGCCAGCAGTTACAGGGGCGCAGATACGCAGTATTTT. This sequence encodes CASSYRGADTQYF. The rearrangement links TRBV6-2 or TRBV6-3 to TRBJ2-3; possible D gene TRBD1, 5 bases. The V end lost 2 bases, the J end lost 4 bases, and 7 bases lay between the germline ends. Per the germline V gene, CDR1 is MNHEY and CDR2 is SVGEGT. This CDR3 is 13 amino acids long.

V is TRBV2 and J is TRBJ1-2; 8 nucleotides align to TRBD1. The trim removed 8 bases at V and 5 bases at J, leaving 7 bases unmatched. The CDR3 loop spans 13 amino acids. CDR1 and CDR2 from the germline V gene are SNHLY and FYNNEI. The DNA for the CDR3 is TGTGCCAGCCGGGACAGGTCCTCTTATGGCTACACCTTC. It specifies CASRDRSSYGYTF.

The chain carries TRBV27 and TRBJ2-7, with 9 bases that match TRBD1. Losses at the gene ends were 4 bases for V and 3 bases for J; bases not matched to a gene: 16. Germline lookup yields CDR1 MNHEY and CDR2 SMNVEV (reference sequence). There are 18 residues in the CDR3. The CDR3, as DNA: TGTGCCAGCAGTTCAATATCTCCGGGACAGGGAAGACACTACGAGCAGTACTTC. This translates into CASSSISPGQGRHYEQYF.

CDR3 in amino acids: CASSGGKKLSSYNEQFF. The CDR3 bases are TGTGCCAGCAGTGGAGGGAAGAAGCTGAGCTCCTACAATGAGCAGTTCTTC. The chain is built from TRBV6-1 and TRBJ2-1, with D perhaps matching TRBD2 (5 bases). The CDR3 contains 17 residues. V was pared by 4 bases and J by 0 bases, with 16 bases between. The germline gives CDR1 MNHNS, CDR2 SASEGT.

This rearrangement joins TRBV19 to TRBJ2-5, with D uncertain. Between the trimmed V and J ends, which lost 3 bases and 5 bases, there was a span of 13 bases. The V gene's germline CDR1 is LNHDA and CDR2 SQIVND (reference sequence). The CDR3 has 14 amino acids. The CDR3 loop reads CASSIPASRETQYF. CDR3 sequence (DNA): TGTGCCAGTAGTATTCCGGCTAGTCGGGAGACCCAGTACTTC. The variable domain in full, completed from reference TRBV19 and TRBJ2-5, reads DGGITQSPKYLFRKEGQNVTLSCEQNLNHDAMYWYRQDPGQGLRLIYYSQIVNDFQKGDIAEGYSVSREKKESFPLTVTSAQKNPTAFYLCASSIPASRETQYFGPGTRLLVL.

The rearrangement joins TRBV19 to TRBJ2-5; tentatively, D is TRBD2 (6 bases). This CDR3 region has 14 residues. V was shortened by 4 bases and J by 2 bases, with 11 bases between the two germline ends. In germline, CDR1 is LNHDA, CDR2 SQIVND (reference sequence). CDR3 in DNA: TGTGCCAGTAGTAGCGGGGCGGTGCAAGAGACCCAGTACTTC. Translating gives CASSSGAVQETQYF.